The 25 T cell receptor beta chains listed next were all sequenced from one sample in a study of T-cell reconstitution after alpha-beta-depleted transplantation in children (dated by TCRdb to 2016 to 2017). The library was generated by PCR. Sequenced on an Illumina HiSeq 2500. To normalize quantification of the TCRbeta repertoire, the TCR libraries were built with molecular barcoding that relied on unique molecular identifiers. TCRdb reprocessing: public reads trimmed at Q25 with fastp, clones called with MiXCR, in-frame beta chains kept. CDR3 protein duplicates are merged, each entry listing the most common genes and DNA. The sample table contains around 380,000 distinct CDR3 sequences; only one count was recorded for roughly 10% of them. Roughly 6% of the sample goes to the ten largest clones. Specimen: PBMCs from the stem cell graft donor, collected from the stem cell graft. These receptors came from a human donor who donated a stem cell graft to a child with acute myeloid leukemia.

This clonotype has just a few counts. The rearrangement joins TRBV5-1 to TRBJ2-2, with 8 bases matching TRBD2. Germline assignment: CDR1 SGHRS and CDR2 YFSETQ. V lost 6 bases, J lost 1 base, and 5 bases stayed unmatched. This CDR3 contains 15 residues. CDR3 region: CASIGGARNTGELFF. CDR3 in DNA: TGCGCCAGCATCGGGGGGGCGCGGAACACCGGGGAGCTGTTTTTT.

In its sample, this clonotype was seen a few times. The chain recombines TRBV5-1 with TRBJ2-4; 12 nucleotides align to TRBD2. The V segment lost 4 bases and the J segment 0 bases; nucleotides outside the gene matches: 8. Germline V gives CDR1 SGHRS, CDR2 YFSETQ. The CDR3 runs 18 residues. Here the CDR3 reads CASSRGTSGLLAKNIQYF. The CDR3 nucleotides read TGCGCCAGCAGCCGCGGGACTAGCGGGTTACTAGCCAAAAACATTCAGTACTTC.

This clonotype was observed a handful of times. The V call is TRBV5-1, the J call TRBJ1-6, with 7 bases matching TRBD1. CDR1 and CDR2 from the germline V gene are SGHRS and YFSETQ. The CDR3 is 15 amino acids. J was trimmed by 8 bases and V by 4 bases; bases with no gene match: 9. CDR3 bases: TGCGCCAGCAGCGCGACGACAGGGCTCGATTCACCCCTCCACTTT. Amino acid sequence: CASSATTGLDSPLHF.

This chain connects TRBV6-6 to TRBJ2-7; D may be TRBD2 (5 bases). Trimming pared 5 bases from V and 6 bases from J, leaving 11 bases between. This CDR3 has 12 residues. The V gene's germline CDR1 is MNHNY and CDR2 SVGAGI (reference sequence). The CDR3: CASSPQAGEQYF. Here the CDR3 DNA reads TGTGCCAGCAGTCCCCAGGCGGGCGAGCAGTACTTC.

This clonotype was picked up a small number of times. The chain couples TRBV6-5 to TRBJ1-4, with 7 bases that match TRBD1. The length of the CDR3 is 16 residues. J gave up 3 bases and V 1 base, and 5 bases lay outside the gene matches. Germline lookup yields CDR1 MNHEY and CDR2 SVGAGI. CDR3 protein: CASSYWQGGANEKLFF. Here the CDR3 DNA reads TGTGCCAGCAGTTACTGGCAGGGGGGAGCTAATGAAAAACTGTTTTTT.

The rearrangement links TRBV6-1 to TRBJ2-6, with D possibly being TRBD2 (5 bases). This CDR3 has 15 amino acids. V dropped 7 bases and J dropped 0 bases, with 10 bases sitting between them. Per germline, CDR1 MNHNS and CDR2 SASEGT. The CDR3 DNA follows: TGTGCCAGCAATCCGGGGAACTCTGGGGCCAACGTCCTGACTTTC. It specifies CASNPGNSGANVLTF.

This clonotype was seen many times. This chain connects TRBV29-1 to TRBJ2-4; 7 bases agree with TRBD1. After removal of 6 bases from V and 3 bases from J, the junction contained 5 bases not matched to a gene. CDR1 and CDR2 (germline): SQVTM, ANQGSEA. The CDR3 runs 13 residues. CDR3 region: CSVAGTDKNIQYF. The DNA of the CDR3 is TGCAGCGTGGCCGGGACAGACAAAAACATTCAGTACTTC.

This clonotype was detected ten times or more. The rearrangement joins TRBV12-3 or TRBV12-4 to TRBJ1-2, with TRBD1 identical over 10 bases. This CDR3 contains 14 residues. V shed 7 bases and J 7 bases; nucleotides not matched to a gene: 9. This CDR3 is CASTETGGAGGYTF. CDR3 coding DNA: TGTGCCAGCACCGAGACAGGGGGCGCGGGTGGCTACACCTTC.

There are many counts of this clonotype. J is TRBJ2-7 and V is TRBV10-3; D gene uncertain. The V end lost 2 bases, the J end lost 4 bases, and 3 bases lay between the germline ends. CDR1 is ENHRY and CDR2 is SYGVKD in the germline V gene. The CDR3 contains 11 residues. The CDR3 region has the DNA TGTGCCATCAGTGAGGGATACGAGCAGTACTTC. Translation gives CAISEGYEQYF.

This clonotype was picked up many times. This chain connects TRBV10-3 to TRBJ1-2, with D perhaps matching TRBD1 (5 bases). Trimming stripped 3 bases from V and 3 bases from J, with 20 bases between. This CDR3 contains 17 residues. Germline loops: CDR1 ENHRY, CDR2 SYGVKD. The CDR3 DNA reads TGTGCCATCAGTGAAGGAGTGGGGGATATAAAGGACTATGGCTACACCTTC. Protein sequence: CAISEGVGDIKDYGYTF.

The J gene is TRBJ2-7, the V gene TRBV7-2; 14 bases line up with TRBD2. The CDR3 extends over 16 amino acids. The V gene end was trimmed by 4 bases and the J gene end by 3 bases; junction bases not matched to a gene: 5. Looked up from germline, CDR1 is SGHTA and CDR2 is FQGNSA. Here the CDR3 reads CASSSGLAGGFYEQYV. CDR3 coding DNA: TGTGCCAGCAGCTCCGGACTAGCGGGGGGTTTCTACGAGCAGTACGTC.

This clonotype showed up just a few times. This sequence joins TRBV7-9 and TRBJ2-5; tentatively, D is TRBD1 or TRBD2 (5 bases each). Germline lookup yields CDR1 SEHNR and CDR2 FQNEAQ (reference sequence). The CDR3 extends over 16 amino acids. Trimming took off 5 bases at V and 4 bases at J, with 20 bases between the two ends. For the CDR3, the DNA is TGTGCCAGCAGCGATACCGCCGGGACGGCTTTAGAGACCCAGTACTTC. Amino acids: CASSDTAGTALETQYF. Filled out from reference TRBV7-9 and TRBJ2-5, the complete variable domain reads DTGVSQNPRHKITKRGQNVTFRCDPISEHNRLYWYRQTLGQGPEFLTYFQNEAQLEKSRLLSDRFSAERPKGSFSTLEIQRTEQGDSAMYLCASSDTAGTALETQYFGPGTRLLVL.

The chain recombines TRBV20-1 with TRBJ1-1; the D gene is possibly TRBD1 (5 bases). Germline values: CDR1 DFQATT, CDR2 SNEGSKA (reference sequence). Trimming took 7 bases from V and 0 from J, leaving 12 bases between them. This CDR3 is 13 amino acids long. In DNA, the CDR3 is TGCAGTGTATTCCGGGGGATGAACACTGAAGCTTTCTTT. It codes for CSVFRGMNTEAFF.

This chain uses TRBV20-1 with TRBJ1-2; possible D gene TRBD1, 6 bases. The CDR3 runs 10 residues. V lost 6 bases to trimming and J lost 8 bases, with 10 bases between them. Germline CDR1 is DFQATT and CDR2 is SNEGSKA (reference sequence). The chain's CDR3 is CSAGGHGYTF. CDR3 sequence (DNA): TGCAGTGCGGGGGGGCACGGCTACACCTTC.

The chain links TRBV4-3 to TRBJ1-4; 7 bases are a match to TRBD1. Germline-derived CDR1 and CDR2 are LGHNA and YSLEER. V was clipped by 0 bases and J by 3 bases; unmatched bases: 4. The CDR3 length is 16 residues. CDR3 nucleotides: TGCGCCAGCAGCCAAGATTTCCAGGGGGCTAATGAAAAACTGTTTTTT. It codes for CASSQDFQGANEKLFF.

The J gene is TRBJ2-2, the V gene TRBV27, with D possibly called TRBD1 or TRBD2 (5 bases each). The CDR3 is 17 amino acids. Trimming stripped 3 bases from V and 0 bases from J, with 14 bases between. The germline V gene encodes CDR1 MNHEY and CDR2 SMNVEV (reference sequence). The DNA of the CDR3 is TGTGCCAGCAGTTTGGGTTTCGGGGCAGCGAACACCGGGGAGCTGTTTTTT. Its protein product is CASSLGFGAANTGELFF.

This clonotype was counted between two and nine times. The V call is TRBV9, the J call TRBJ2-3, with 7 bases identical to TRBD2. CDR3 length: 16 residues. Germline V lookup: CDR1 SGDLS, CDR2 YYNGEE. V was clipped by 0 bases and J by 4 bases; unmatched bases: 8. The CDR3 DNA sequence: TGTGCCAGCAGCGTAGAGGTGGGAGGGCTTGCAGATACGCAGTATTTT. This codes for CASSVEVGGLADTQYF.

This clonotype was counted between two and nine times. The chain combines TRBV5-1 with TRBJ1-4, with 7 bases lining up with TRBD1. The CDR3 runs to 15 residues. The germline V gene encodes CDR1 SGHRS and CDR2 YFSETQ. V was clipped by 5 bases and J by 4 bases; unmatched bases: 8. The CDR3 bases are TGCGCCAGCAGGAAGGGGGGACAGCTTAATGAAAAACTGTTTTTT. Translating it yields CASRKGGQLNEKLFF.

The chain uses TRBV11-2 and TRBJ2-7, with D perhaps TRBD2 (6 bases). Germline assignment: CDR1 SGHAT and CDR2 FQNNGV. The CDR3 contains 14 residues. V gave up 5 bases and J gave up 2 bases, with 13 bases separating them. The DNA of the CDR3 is TGTGCCAGCAGCCCCCGCGGGGTGGCCTACGAGCAGTACTTC. The encoded protein is CASSPRGVAYEQYF.

This clonotype has more than one count but fewer than ten. The genes are TRBV12-3 or TRBV12-4 and TRBJ1-2, with TRBD1 identical over 9 bases. The CDR3 has 15 amino acids. Trimming at V came to 5 bases and at J to 4 bases, leaving 8 bases not matched to a gene. The CDR3 region is CASSAAGTGTYGYTF. The CDR3 DNA sequence: TGTGCCAGCAGTGCGGCCGGGACAGGGACCTATGGCTACACCTTC.

The chain links TRBV29-1 to TRBJ1-2; tentatively, D is TRBD1 (5 bases). Trimming removed 5 bases at V and 7 bases at J, with 14 bases between. CDR1 and CDR2 from the germline V gene are SQVTM and ANQGSEA. The CDR3 runs 12 residues. CDR3 DNA: TGCAGCGTTCCCCAGGGCCCGTCTGGCTACACCTTC. This translates into CSVPQGPSGYTF.

This clonotype was recorded a few times. CDR3 DNA sequence: TGTGCCAGCAGTTTCACCACATTAACCGGGGAGCTGTTTTTT. It specifies CASSFTTLTGELFF. The V call is TRBV27, the J call TRBJ2-2; D not certain. V was trimmed by 3 bases and J by 5 bases, leaving 10 bases between them. This CDR3 region has 14 residues. Germline V gene sequence: CDR1 MNHEY, CDR2 SMNVEV (reference sequence).

This clonotype has a count of ten or more. The CDR3 reads CASSLSPGHDQPQHF. The CDR3 DNA reads TGCGCCAGCAGCTTGTCTCCAGGGCATGATCAGCCCCAGCATTTT. The chain employs TRBV5-1 and TRBJ1-5; possible D gene TRBD1, 5 bases. This CDR3 has 15 amino acids. Trimming took 1 base from V and 5 from J, leaving 13 bases between them. Germline CDR1 reads SGHRS; CDR2 reads YFSETQ.

The gene calls are TRBV28 and TRBJ2-4; D is uncertain. Per germline, CDR1 MDHEN and CDR2 SYDVKM. V shed 2 bases and J shed 3 bases, with 8 bases lying between them. This CDR3 region has 14 residues. The CDR3 here is CASSLISGKNIQYF. CDR3 sequence (DNA): TGTGCCAGCAGTTTAATATCGGGCAAAAACATTCAGTACTTC.

The chain has TRBV11-3 and TRBJ2-1; 8 nucleotides align to TRBD1. The germline V gene encodes CDR1 SGHNT and CDR2 YENEEA. Trimming cost V 5 bases and J 6 bases; bases outside gene matches: 15. CDR3 size: 17 residues. The CDR3 DNA reads TGTGCCAGCAGCCCCACGTCGGGACAGGTCAGTGGCAATGAGCAGTTCTTC. It translates to CASSPTSGQVSGNEQFF.